These 19 T cell receptor beta chains were all obtained from the same sample, sequenced in a study of spatial heterogeneity in lung cancer. The time point is: blood at routine non-recurrence follow-up after resection. The authors sequenced whole RNA from tumor, nontumor lung or frozen PBMC without sorting. TCRdb reprocessed the 5' RACE reads with MiXCR, giving one entry per CDR3 protein. The sample lists about 52,000 distinct CDR3 sequences; roughly 7% were seen once. The sample in question was PBMCs, obtained at follow-up. The receptors stem from a female donor with early-stage non-small cell lung cancer.

This clonotype was detected only a few times. V gene TRBV20-1 combines with J gene TRBJ2-5; 10 positions match TRBD2. The trim removed 5 bases at V and 5 bases at J, leaving 14 bases unmatched. CDR3 length equals 16 residues. Germline loops: CDR1 DFQATT, CDR2 SNEGSKA (reference sequence). CDR3: CSAYTASGGVAETQYF. CDR3 coding DNA: TGCAGTGCTTATACCGCCAGCGGGGGGGTCGCTGAGACCCAGTACTTC.

This clonotype was seen a few times. The CDR3 sequence: CASRAYRLGLAGGHEQFF. The CDR3 DNA reads as TGCGCCAGCAGGGCTTATCGCTTGGGACTAGCGGGGGGCCATGAGCAGTTCTTC. The rearrangement joins TRBV5-1 to TRBJ2-1; TRBD2 matches at 15 bases. V dropped 5 bases and J dropped 8; count of bases not matched to a gene: 14. The CDR3 length is 18 residues. Germline V gene lookup returns CDR1 SGHRS and CDR2 YFSETQ.

This clonotype has at least ten counts. This rearrangement joins TRBV7-2 to TRBJ1-1, with 9 nucleotides matching TRBD1. The CDR3 loop spans 16 amino acids. Germline trimming cut 0 bases from V and 3 bases from J; bases unmatched to any gene: 5. Germline V gene data show CDR1 as SGHTA and CDR2 as FQGNSA. Here the CDR3 reads CASSLAGTGPYTEAFF. The CDR3 DNA reads TGTGCCAGCAGCTTAGCTGGGACAGGGCCGTACACTGAAGCTTTCTTT.

This clonotype came up many times. This chain connects TRBV24-1 to TRBJ1-5; D ambiguous. V was shortened by 1 base and J by 7 bases, with 7 bases between the two germline ends. Looked up from germline, CDR1 is KGHDR and CDR2 is SFDVKD. The CDR3 extends over 13 amino acids. CDR3 protein: CATSDFGEQPQHF. CDR3 in DNA: TGTGCCACCAGTGATTTTGGAGAACAGCCCCAGCATTTT.

The sample holds a few counts of this clonotype. The rearrangement joins TRBV12-3 or TRBV12-4 to TRBJ2-3; 9 bases are a match to TRBD1. The ends lost 5 bases at V and 0 bases at J; junction bases unmatched: 3. This CDR3 has 15 amino acids. This chain's CDR3 is CASSRTGDSTDTQYF. The CDR3 nucleotides are TGTGCCAGCAGTAGGACAGGGGACAGCACAGATACGCAGTATTTT.

In this sample, this clonotype turned up many times. The chain links TRBV20-1 to TRBJ2-7; D not certain. V was shortened by 6 bases and J by 6 bases, with 21 bases between the two germline ends. CDR1 DFQATT and CDR2 SNEGSKA come from the germline V gene (reference sequence). The CDR3 has 14 amino acids. The CDR3 protein is CSARFAYPPLEQYF. The CDR3 DNA is TGCAGTGCCCGATTTGCGTACCCCCCCCTCGAGCAGTACTTC.

The chain carries TRBV20-1 and TRBJ1-2; D ambiguous. Per germline, CDR1 DFQATT and CDR2 SNEGSKA (reference sequence). CDR3 length: 13 amino acids. Between the trimmed V and J ends, which lost 6 bases and 5 bases, there was a span of 16 bases. The CDR3 bases are TGCAGTGCCCAAAAGGACGTGGGGTATGGCTACACCTTC. Amino acid sequence: CSAQKDVGYGYTF.

This clonotype was counted between two and nine times. This chain connects TRBV20-1 to TRBJ2-6; no definite D call. Trimming pared 7 bases from V and 3 bases from J, leaving 7 bases between. Per germline, CDR1 DFQATT and CDR2 SNEGSKA (reference sequence). There are 12 residues in the CDR3. DNA for the CDR3: TGCAGTGTGCCTCATGGGGCCAACGTCCTGACTTTC. This gives the protein CSVPHGANVLTF.

This clonotype was detected many times. The rearrangement joins TRBV29-1 to TRBJ2-7; D gene unclear. This CDR3 spans 11 amino acids. Germline V CDR1 and CDR2: SQVTM, ANQGSEA. Trimming pared 7 bases from V and 2 bases from J, leaving 9 bases between. The CDR3 coding sequence is TGCAGCGCCCGAAGGGCCTACGAGCAGTACTTC. It encodes CSARRAYEQYF.

This clonotype was seen many times. This chain links TRBV7-2 with TRBJ1-2; D gene uncertain. The CDR3 totals 15 residues. V was clipped by 5 bases and J by 0 bases, with 13 bases between them. Germline V CDR1 and CDR2: SGHTA, FQGNSA. The CDR3 region is CASSPHLTANYGYTF. The CDR3 DNA reads as TGTGCCAGCAGCCCCCATCTTACAGCTAACTATGGCTACACCTTC.

The rearrangement joins TRBV28 to TRBJ1-5, with D maybe TRBD1 (5 bases). The germline V gene has CDR1 MDHEN and CDR2 SYDVKM. V dropped 3 bases and J dropped 10 bases, with 13 bases sitting between them. This CDR3 has 13 residues. The DNA for the CDR3 is TGTGCCAGCAGTTTGGGGCAGATTTATCCCCAGCATTTT. Translation: CASSLGQIYPQHF.

The table lists this clonotype with many counts. The chain employs TRBV9 and TRBJ2-7; 8 bases are shared with TRBD1. Unmatched junction bases numbered 7, after V lost 3 bases and J lost 5 bases. CDR3 length equals 14 residues. Germline loops: CDR1 SGDLS, CDR2 YYNGEE. CDR3 sequence reads: CASSESGGENEQYF. CDR3 in DNA: TGTGCCAGCAGCGAGTCAGGGGGCGAAAACGAGCAGTACTTC. Complete variable domain (other parts from reference TRBV9 and TRBJ2-7): DSGVTQTPKHLITATGQRVTLRCSPRSGDLSVYWYQQSLDQGLQFLIQYYNGEERAKGNILERFSAQQFPDLHSELNLSSLELGDSALYFCASSESGGENEQYFGPGTRLTVT.

This clonotype has ten or more counts. This rearrangement joins TRBV7-9 to TRBJ1-1; 7 positions agree with TRBD1. Trimming removed 7 bases from V and 3 bases from J; junction bases left unmatched: 8. CDR1 is SEHNR, CDR2 FQNEAQ, per germline (reference sequence). This CDR3 is built from 14 residues. CDR3 sequence: CASTRTGGDTEAFF. The CDR3 nucleotides are TGTGCCAGCACACGGACAGGTGGAGACACTGAAGCTTTCTTT.

Ten or more counts support this clonotype. This chain uses TRBV27 with TRBJ2-2; D remains unclear. The CDR3 runs to 14 residues. V was pared by 4 bases and J by 1 base, with 7 bases between. Germline-derived CDR1 and CDR2 are MNHEY and SMNVEV (reference sequence). The CDR3 loop is CASSWFLNTGELFF. In nucleotides, the CDR3 is TGTGCCAGCAGTTGGTTCCTGAACACCGGGGAGCTGTTTTTT.

This clonotype occurred a few times. The rearrangement uses TRBV2 and TRBJ2-1; D not certain. The germline V gene has CDR1 SNHLY and CDR2 FYNNEI. V was trimmed by 4 bases and J by 6 bases, leaving 4 bases between them. The CDR3 loop spans 11 amino acids. CDR3 residues: CASSARNEQFF. CDR3 in DNA: TGTGCCAGCAGTGCCCGCAATGAGCAGTTCTTC.

The chain carries TRBV19 and TRBJ1-2; tentatively, D is TRBD1 (6 bases). CDR1 is LNHDA and CDR2 is SQIVND in the germline V gene (reference sequence). The CDR3 totals 15 residues. V was pared by 3 bases and J by 8 bases, with 19 bases between. The CDR3, as DNA: TGTGCCAGTAGTATCGTGGGGGCGGACCGGAGAGGCTACACCTTC. Translating it yields CASSIVGADRRGYTF.

The V and J genes are TRBV5-1 and TRBJ2-7, with D uncertain. The CDR3 extends over 17 amino acids. V was pared by 0 bases and J by 2 bases, with 18 bases between. The germline gives CDR1 SGHRS, CDR2 YFSETQ. Here the CDR3 DNA reads TGCGCCAGCAGCTTGGATTCGCGAGGTGGCAGCGCCTACGAGCAGTACTTC. It translates to CASSLDSRGGSAYEQYF.

This clonotype was counted at least ten times. The J gene is TRBJ2-5, the V gene TRBV7-9, with a possible D match to TRBD2 (5 bases). The V end lost 6 bases, the J end lost 4 bases, and 15 bases lay between the germline ends. Germline V lookup: CDR1 SEHNR, CDR2 FQNEAQ (reference sequence). There are 14 residues in the CDR3. CDR3 sequence (DNA): TGTGCCAGCAGGTCAAACGGGGTAGGAGAGACCCAGTACTTC. This encodes CASRSNGVGETQYF.

Relative to its sample, this clonotype is hyperexpanded. The chain couples TRBV28 to TRBJ1-2; the D is unclear. The V end lost 5 bases, the J end lost 5 bases, and 12 bases lay between the germline ends. The CDR3 sequence is 13 residues long. Germline values: CDR1 MDHEN, CDR2 SYDVKM. CDR3 sequence: CASSPSWVYGYTF. CDR3 DNA: TGTGCCAGCAGTCCCAGTTGGGTTTATGGCTACACCTTC.